Listed here are 16 T cell receptor beta chains from one sample, sequenced in a study of T cells expressing NK-cell markers. For each CDR3 protein, TCRdb gives one entry from its re-call of the 5' RACE reads, without DNA. The sample holds about 410,000 distinct CDR3 sequences. Material: blood T cells: a sorted CD56 or NKG2C T cell subset, CD4+ or CD8+ T cells, or bulk PBMC T cells (not recorded which). The receptors shown here come from a woman aged 50 to 60 in good health.

V gene TRBV5-1 combines with J gene TRBJ2-2. The CDR3 consists of 15 residues. Germline V gene sequence: CDR1 SGHRS, CDR2 YFSETQ. The CDR3 sequence: CASSLVGGNTGELFF.

The V call is TRBV4-1, the J call TRBJ2-3. The CDR3 is made up of 14 amino acids. The V gene's germline CDR1 is MGHRA and CDR2 YSYEKL. CDR3 in amino acids: CASSQRVGTDTQYF.

The gene calls are TRBV6-5 and TRBJ1-2; TCRdb designates TRBD1, a call that cannot be tested without DNA. CDR1 and CDR2 (germline): MNHEY, SVGAGI. The CDR3 extends over 14 amino acids. This CDR3 reads CASSKATGYYGYTF.

The chain employs TRBV5-1 and TRBJ2-1; TCRdb gives TRBD2 as the D gene, but with no DNA this cannot be confirmed. The CDR3 covers 16 residues. CDR1 is SGHRS, CDR2 YFSETQ, per germline. This CDR3 is CASSFNRLAGEGEQFF.

The chain recombines TRBV6-1 with TRBJ2-3; TCRdb returns TRBD1, unconfirmable since there is no DNA. The germline gives CDR1 MNHNS, CDR2 SASEGT. The CDR3 is made up of 17 amino acids. The CDR3: CASSDLTGPSSTDTQYF.

The chain employs TRBV7-9 and TRBJ1-1; with no DNA, the TCRdb D assignment of TRBD1 cannot be verified. Germline lookup yields CDR1 SEHNR and CDR2 FQNEAQ (reference sequence). This CDR3 contains 14 residues. The CDR3 is CASSLGEQGREASF.

The gene calls are TRBV4-1 and TRBJ2-5; TCRdb names TRBD1, which stays unverified in the absence of DNA. In germline, CDR1 is MGHRA, CDR2 YSYEKL. The CDR3 runs 16 residues. The CDR3 protein is CASSQDGRGVQETQYF.

The chain uses TRBV7-6 and TRBJ1-1; TCRdb indicates TRBD1, and absent DNA this call remains unverified. The CDR3 length is 15 residues. CDR1 and CDR2 from the germline V gene are SGHVS and FNYEAQ. This chain's CDR3 is CASSRMTGANTEAFF.

This chain joins TRBV12-3 or TRBV12-4 and TRBJ1-2; TCRdb returns TRBD1, unconfirmable since there is no DNA. This CDR3 has 15 amino acids. CDR3 sequence: CASSLSPAGSSGYTF.

The rearrangement uses TRBV5-1 and TRBJ2-1; TCRdb gives TRBD1 as the D gene, but with no DNA this cannot be confirmed. The germline V gene encodes CDR1 SGHRS and CDR2 YFSETQ. The CDR3 extends over 14 amino acids. The CDR3 protein is CASSFLTGLDEQFF.

The chain combines TRBV12-3 or TRBV12-4 with TRBJ2-1; without DNA, the TCRdb call of TRBD1 cannot be checked. There are 12 residues in the CDR3. CDR3 in amino acids: CASSKGGSRQFF.

V is TRBV12-3 or TRBV12-4 and J is TRBJ2-1; as DNA is missing, the TRBD2 call by TCRdb cannot be tested. This CDR3 region has 15 residues. CDR3 sequence: CASSFGLGFGNEQFF.

CDR3 region: CASTRSSYGYNEQFF. The rearrangement joins TRBV6-5 to TRBJ2-1. This CDR3 is built from 15 residues. Germline values: CDR1 MNHEY, CDR2 SVGAGI.

The genes are TRBV5-1 and TRBJ2-1; TCRdb's assignment of TRBD1 cannot be checked, as there is no DNA. This CDR3 contains 13 residues. Germline V gene sequence: CDR1 SGHRS, CDR2 YFSETQ. CDR3 protein: CASDSPASNEQFF.

V gene TRBV14 combines with J gene TRBJ1-1; TCRdb's assignment of TRBD1 cannot be checked, as there is no DNA. This CDR3 comprises 13 residues. Germline CDR1 and CDR2: SGHDN and FVKESK. The CDR3 region is CASSQDRGAEAFF.

The CDR3 spells CASSLQGHGYTF. J is TRBJ1-2 and V is TRBV12-3 or TRBV12-4; absent DNA, TCRdb's TRBD1 call cannot be checked. The CDR3 runs to 12 residues.